This TCR beta chain was profiled in a study of beta chain features in type 1 diabetes. General study findings and limits: Naive, central memory and Treg TCRB repertoires seemed to resemble each other more closely in patients than they did in healthy donors.

The CDR3 totals 15 residues. The ends were cut back, 0 bases at V and 2 bases at J, with 11 bases in the middle. Germline CDR1 and CDR2: SGHRS and YFSETQ. The sample holds one count of this clone. Its antigen is unidentified. In total, each donor contributed a single heparinised blood draw that averaged approximately 120 mL. Isolation of CD4+ naive, central memory, regulatory and stem cell-like memory cells was achieved by sorting via CD45RO/CCR7/CD25/CD127/CD95/CD27. Sequenced material consisted of expressed TCRB transcripts (all of the isolated RNA was reverse transcribed). Using immunoSEQ multiplex PCR, the repertoire was profiled, and TCRdb retains in-frame clones only, with some absent. The sample consists of fewer than 350,000 clones, 15% to 20% of them appearing once.

This chain connects TRBV5-1 to TRBJ2-5; a possible D gene is TRBD2 (5 bases). The sample taken for sequencing was naive CD4+ T cells from blood. This TCR derives from a woman aged 18-35 years in good health. In DNA form, the CDR3 reads TGCGCCAGCAGCTTGGGCCTCCGACTACAAGAGACCCAGTACTTC. It specifies CASSLGLRLQETQYF.